These T cell receptor beta chains were read from a single sample in a study of blood T cell repertoires in COVID-19. Generated by immunoSEQ multiplex PCR, the TCRdb table keeps only in-frame clones and is missing some. The sample yields around 290,000 clones, 90% seen once. Input material: PBMCs or T cells enriched from blood (not recorded which). The receptor source for this set is a woman in her 30s who had recovered from COVID-19. CDR3s include the opening cysteine and the closing phenylalanine or tryptophan. Each record gives: D gene, V gene, clone size, CDR3 length, J gene, CDR3 protein, CDR3 DNA. A D gene is named only where the DNA matches it firmly. Size tells how often a clone was seen (once, few, many) or the class of an expanded clone, and some rows leave it out.

TRBD2	TRBV27	once	16	TRBJ2-3	CASSFFGLAGGDTQYF	TGTGCCAGCAGTTTTTTTGGACTAGCGGGGGGAGATACGCAGTATTTT
NA	TRBV28	NA	16	TRBJ2-3	CASSPGGAAGTDTQYF	TGTGCCAGCAGCCCGGGTGGGGCGGCTGGCACAGATACGCAGTATTTT
NA	TRBV27	NA	15	TRBJ1-5	CASSPHRGLGQPQHF	TGTGCCAGCAGTCCCCACCGGGGGTTGGGTCAGCCCCAGCATTTT
NA	TRBV6-5	once	16	TRBJ2-1	CASSYDSTSSYNEQFF	TGTGCCAGCAGTTATGATAGTACTAGCTCCTACAATGAGCAGTTCTTC
TRBD2	TRBV3-1/TRBV3-2	few	15	TRBJ2-1	CASTLSGGSSNEQFF	TGTGCCAGCACCCTCTCTGGCGGGAGTTCAAATGAGCAGTTCTTC
NA	TRBV5-1	NA	14	TRBJ2-3	CASSYLSGTDTQYF	TGCGCCAGCAGCTATCTGTCAGGGACAGATACGCAGTATTTT
NA	TRBV2	NA	13	TRBJ1-5	CASRGDGNQPQHF	TGTGCCAGCAGGGGAGATGGCAATCAGCCCCAGCATTTT
TRBD2	TRBV5-1	NA	14	TRBJ2-7	CASSFSGTSYEQYF	TGCGCCAGCAGCTTTAGCGGGACCTCCTACGAGCAGTACTTC
TRBD1	TRBV3-1/TRBV3-2	few	14	TRBJ1-5	CASSQGTGHQPQHF	TGTGCCAGCAGCCAGGGGACAGGCCATCAGCCCCAGCATTTT
NA	TRBV18	NA	14	TRBJ2-2	CASSPLREIGELFF	TGTGCCAGCTCACCCCTAAGGGAGATCGGGGAGCTGTTTTTT
TRBD2	TRBV13	NA	13	TRBJ2-7	CASSGTRQSEQYF	TGTGCCAGCTCCGGGACTAGGCAGTCCGAGCAGTACTTC
NA	TRBV29-1	once	14	TRBJ2-5	CSVVGEGRQETQYF	TGCAGCGTTGTGGGTGAGGGTCGCCAAGAGACCCAGTACTTC
TRBD1	TRBV28	NA	15	TRBJ1-2	CASSLGDRVVYGYTF	TGTGCCAGCAGTTTGGGGGACAGGGTTGTCTATGGCTACACCTTC
NA	TRBV28	NA	15	TRBJ2-5	CASSLRASRGETQYF	TGTGCCAGCAGTCTACGGGCCTCACGGGGGGAGACCCAGTACTTC
NA	TRBV3-1/TRBV3-2	NA	13	TRBJ2-7	CASSSHPGVEQYF	TGTGCCAGCAGCTCCCATCCCGGAGTCGAGCAGTACTTC
TRBD1	TRBV2	once	16	TRBJ1-5	CASRDTPGTGHQPQHF	TGTGCCAGCAGAGATACACCCGGGACAGGGCATCAGCCCCAGCATTTT
TRBD1	TRBV7-9	NA	15	TRBJ1-1	CASSPSTGVIAEAFF	TGTGCCAGCAGCCCGTCGACAGGGGTGATCGCTGAAGCTTTCTTT
TRBD2	TRBV4-2	many	16	TRBJ2-7	CASSQDWGERDYEQYF	TGTGCCAGCAGCCAAGATTGGGGGGAGCGGGACTACGAGCAGTACTTC
TRBD1	TRBV19	NA	19	TRBJ2-2	CASSIPGQGRVANTGELFF	TGTGCCAGTAGTATACCGGGACAGGGACGTGTTGCGAACACCGGGGAGCTGTTTTTT
NA	TRBV5-1	NA	12	TRBJ2-7	CASSFNYYEQYF	TGCGCCAGCAGCTTTAACTACTACGAGCAGTACTTC
TRBD1	TRBV10-3	once	14	TRBJ2-7	CAISGTGQNYEQYF	TGTGCCATCAGTGGGACGGGACAGAACTACGAGCAGTACTTC
TRBD1	TRBV28	NA	15	TRBJ1-5	CASSSPDRDDQPQHF	TGTGCCAGCAGTTCCCCCGACAGGGACGATCAGCCCCAGCATTTT
TRBD1	TRBV14	NA	16	TRBJ2-2	CASSQGGTGETGELFF	TGTGCCAGCAGCCAAGGAGGGACAGGGGAGACCGGGGAGCTGTTTTTT